One TCR beta chain is described in this entry. The antigen remains undetermined. The repertoire was sequenced with immunoSEQ multiplex PCR; TCRdb's copy has only in-frame clones and lacks some. The sample yields about 90,000 clones, 90% to 95% seen once. J gave up 4 bases and V 7 bases, and 2 bases lay outside the gene matches. Per germline, CDR1 MNHNS and CDR2 SASEGT. The CDR3 is 13 residues long. This sample stems from a study of graft-versus-host responses after intestinal transplantation. The wider study: Induction using anti-thymocyte globulin, followed by tacrolimus and steroids for two to three years, was given to all recipients. General study results and limits: Recipient marrow harbored GvH clones, some of which surfaced first in ileum or blood. Allografts of one patient group, those with graft-donor T cell macrochimerism, had high graft-versus-host to host-versus-graft clonal ratios.

The TCR was taken from a human donor who received an intestinal transplant. The chain recombines TRBV6-1 with TRBJ1-1, with TRBD1 identical over 11 bases. Sequencing was performed on unstimulated CD8+ T cells sorted from spleen or lymph node cells, taken before intestinal transplant. CDR3 nucleotides: TGTGCCAGCAAGGGGACAGGGGGCACTGAAGCTTTCTTT. This translates into CASKGTGGTEAFF.